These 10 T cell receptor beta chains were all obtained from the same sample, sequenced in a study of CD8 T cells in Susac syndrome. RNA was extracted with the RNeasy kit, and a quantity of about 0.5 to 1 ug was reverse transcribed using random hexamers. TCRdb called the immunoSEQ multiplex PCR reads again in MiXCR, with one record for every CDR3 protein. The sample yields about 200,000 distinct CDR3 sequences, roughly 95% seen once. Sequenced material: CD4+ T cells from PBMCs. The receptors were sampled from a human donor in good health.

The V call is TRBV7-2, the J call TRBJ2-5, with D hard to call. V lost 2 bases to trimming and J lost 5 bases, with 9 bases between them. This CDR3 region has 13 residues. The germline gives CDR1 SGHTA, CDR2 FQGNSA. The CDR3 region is CASSLYPAETQYF. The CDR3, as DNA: TGTGCCAGCAGCTTATATCCGGCCGAGACCCAGTACTTC. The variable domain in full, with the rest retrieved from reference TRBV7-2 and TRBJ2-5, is GAGVSQSPSNKVTEKGKDVELRCDPISGHTALYWYRQSLGQGLEFLIYFQGNSAPDKSGLPSDRFSAERTGGSVSTLTIQRTQQEDSAVYLCASSLYPAETQYFGPGTRLLVL.

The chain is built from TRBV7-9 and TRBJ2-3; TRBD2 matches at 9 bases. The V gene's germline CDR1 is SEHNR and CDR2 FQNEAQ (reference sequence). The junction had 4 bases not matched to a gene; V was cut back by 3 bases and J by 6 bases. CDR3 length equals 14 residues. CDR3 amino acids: CASSFSGGMDTQYF. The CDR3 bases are TGTGCCAGCAGCTTTAGCGGGGGAATGGATACGCAGTATTTT.

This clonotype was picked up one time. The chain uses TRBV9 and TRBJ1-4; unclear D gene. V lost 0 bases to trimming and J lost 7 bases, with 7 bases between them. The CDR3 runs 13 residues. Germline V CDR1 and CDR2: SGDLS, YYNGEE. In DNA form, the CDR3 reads TGTGCCAGCAGCGTAGAGCCGGGTGAAAAACTGTTTTTT. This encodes CASSVEPGEKLFF.

CDR3 residues: CSALDRIGYNEQFF. The CDR3, as DNA: TGCAGTGCCCTTGACAGGATTGGGTACAATGAGCAGTTCTTC. The rearrangement links TRBV20-1 to TRBJ2-1; a possible D gene is TRBD1 (6 bases). V lost 6 bases to trimming and J lost 4 bases, with 16 bases between them. Germline loops: CDR1 DFQATT, CDR2 SNEGSKA (reference sequence). This CDR3 has 14 residues.

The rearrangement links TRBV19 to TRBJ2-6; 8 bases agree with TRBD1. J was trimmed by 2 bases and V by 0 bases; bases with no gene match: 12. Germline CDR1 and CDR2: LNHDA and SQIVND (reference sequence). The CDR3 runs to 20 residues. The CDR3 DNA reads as TGTGCCAGTAGTATAGATGTTTCGGGGACAGGATTGCCTGGGGCCAACGTCCTGACTTTC. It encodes CASSIDVSGTGLPGANVLTF. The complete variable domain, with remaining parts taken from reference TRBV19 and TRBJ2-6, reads DGGITQSPKYLFRKEGQNVTLSCEQNLNHDAMYWYRQDPGQGLRLIYYSQIVNDFQKGDIAEGYSVSREKKESFPLTVTSAQKNPTAFYLCASSIDVSGTGLPGANVLTFGAGSRLTVL.

CDR3 in DNA: TGTGCCAGCAGCGCCGAGGCTGTCACTAATGAAAAACTGTTTTTT. Residues: CASSAEAVTNEKLFF. This chain links TRBV25-1 with TRBJ1-4; D uncertain. This CDR3 spans 15 amino acids. Trimming pared 6 bases from V and 2 bases from J, leaving 13 bases between. CDR1 is MGHDK, CDR2 SYGVNS, per germline.

The CDR3 sequence is CAAGQTQYF. The CDR3 DNA is TGTGCCGCTGGACAGACCCAGTACTTC. V usage is TRBV24-1 and J usage is TRBJ2-5; D uncertain. The CDR3 is 9 amino acids. The germline gives CDR1 KGHDR, CDR2 SFDVKD. Trimming removed 12 bases at V and 6 bases at J, with 7 bases between.

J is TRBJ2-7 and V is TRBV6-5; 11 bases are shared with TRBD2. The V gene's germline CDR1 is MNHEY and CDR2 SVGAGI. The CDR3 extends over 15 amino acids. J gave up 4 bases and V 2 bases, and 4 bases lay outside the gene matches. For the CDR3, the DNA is TGTGCCAGCAGTTACGATGCTAGCGGGAGGTACGAGCAGTACGTC. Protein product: CASSYDASGRYEQYV.

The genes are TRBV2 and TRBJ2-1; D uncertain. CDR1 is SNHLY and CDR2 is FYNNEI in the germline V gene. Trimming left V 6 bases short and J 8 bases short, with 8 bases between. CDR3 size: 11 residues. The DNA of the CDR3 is TGTGCCAGCAGGCAAACTTATGAGCAGTTCTTC. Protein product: CASRQTYEQFF.

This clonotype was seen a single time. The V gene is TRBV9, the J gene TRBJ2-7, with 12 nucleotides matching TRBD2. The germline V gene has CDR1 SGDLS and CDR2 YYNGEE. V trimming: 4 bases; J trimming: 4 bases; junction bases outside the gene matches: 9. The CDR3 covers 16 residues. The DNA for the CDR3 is TGTGCCAGCAGCACCGGACTAGCGGGGAACGTTTACGAGCAGTACTTC. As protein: CASSTGLAGNVYEQYF.